Below, 5 T cell receptor beta chains from the same sample are listed, as sequenced in a study of blood T cell repertoires in COVID-19. Data came from immunoSEQ multiplex PCR; TCRdb stores just in-frame clones and leaves some out. The table shows 210,000 or so clones, with less than 90% occurring only once. The sample taken for sequencing was peripheral blood. These receptors were taken from a woman aged 80 or older with active or convalescent COVID-19.

The V gene is TRBV2, the J gene TRBJ2-5, with TRBD1 matching 7 bases. The CDR3 is 15 residues long. Germline V lookup: CDR1 SNHLY, CDR2 FYNNEI. V was pared by 6 bases and J by 5 bases, with 12 bases of the junction left unmatched. CDR3 protein: CASRDTGAVGETQYF. CDR3 bases: TGTGCCAGCAGGGATACAGGGGCGGTTGGGGAGACCCAGTACTTC. The entire variable domain, with the rest obtained from reference TRBV2 and TRBJ2-5, is as follows: EPEVTQTPSHQVTQMGQEVILRCVPISNHLYFYWYRQILGQKVEFLVSFYNNEISEKSEIFDDQFSVERPDGSNFTLKIRSTKLEDSAMYFCASRDTGAVGETQYFGPGTRLLVL.

The chain employs TRBV6-5 and TRBJ2-7; TRBD2 agrees at 9 bases. Per the germline V gene, CDR1 is MNHEY and CDR2 is SVGAGI. V shed 6 bases, J shed 2 bases, and the junction held 5 bases outside the gene matches. The CDR3 spans 14 residues. The CDR3 loop reads CASRSSGGTYEQYF. The CDR3 nucleotides are TGTGCCAGCAGGAGTAGCGGGGGAACCTACGAGCAGTACTTC.

The chain combines TRBV28 with TRBJ2-1; 11 bases are a match to TRBD1. Trimming at V came to 5 bases and at J to 4 bases, leaving 7 bases not matched to a gene. Per the germline V gene, CDR1 is MDHEN and CDR2 is SYDVKM. CDR3 size: 16 residues. The CDR3: CASSPGDRGSYNEQFF. The CDR3 DNA reads as TGTGCCAGCAGTCCCGGGGACAGGGGGTCGTACAATGAGCAGTTCTTC.

The chain links TRBV5-1 to TRBJ2-1; 8 bases agree with TRBD1. V gave up 1 base and J gave up 10 bases; unmatched junction bases: 13. Germline CDR1 and CDR2: SGHRS and YFSETQ. The CDR3 is 16 residues long. CDR3 protein: CASSLLRTGTPGEQFF. In nucleotides, the CDR3 is TGCGCCAGCAGCTTGTTGAGGACAGGGACACCCGGGGAGCAGTTCTTC. The entire variable domain, with the rest obtained from reference TRBV5-1 and TRBJ2-1, is as follows: KAGVTQTPRYLIKTRGQQVTLSCSPISGHRSVSWYQQTPGQGLQFLFEYFSETQRNKGNFPGRFSGRQFSNSRSEMNVSTLELGDSALYLCASSLLRTGTPGEQFFGPGTRLTVL.

The V and J genes are TRBV3-1 (or the pseudogene TRBV3-2) and TRBJ1-4, with D maybe TRBD1 (5 bases). V lost 1 base and J lost 5, with 11 bases in between. The CDR3 covers 15 residues. Germline lookup yields CDR1 LGHDT and CDR2 YNNKEL (reference sequence). The CDR3, as DNA: TGTGCCAGCAGCCAAGGTAGACAGCGAAATGAAAAACTGTTTTTT. Translation gives CASSQGRQRNEKLFF.